This T cell receptor beta chain was recorded in a study of T cell clonotyping in hematopoietic cell transplantation (TCRdb year 2021). Study-level background: Recipient samples taken before transplant were collected after cytoreduction. A total of 135 blood samples were collected in the study from 35 to 45 consecutive transplant recipients and their related donors. Patient recruitment ran from late 2015 to January 2017, and follow-up continued until September 2020 or death. Overall study results and their limits: Broader posttransplant TCR repertoire diversity was predicted by donor and pretransplant recipient Inverse Simpson Index values. Sample size was limited, and cells were not sorted, so CD4 and CD8 repertoire contributions could not be separated. After transplant, TCR diversity in recipients dropped, and pathologically expanded clonotypes increased progressively from day 30 to day 180. Just a small fraction of recipient repertoires overlapped with donor repertoires, and more than 95% appeared de novo at the given depth.

The immunoSEQ assay, a bias-controlled multiplex PCR with V- and J-specific primers, was used to amplify TCR beta CDR3 regions from genomic DNA. In a second PCR step, a proprietary barcode and Illumina adapter sequences were attached to the CDR3 amplicons. An Illumina MiSeq instrument was used for sequencing of the CDR3 libraries. The original pipeline was this. Export and quality control were done with immunoSEQ Analyzer 3.0, while downstream analyses used R Bioconductor and Immunarch. Only productive rearrangements within the normalized downsampled data set were used in the calculation of repertoire metrics. Clonotypes larger than 5 templates in the normalized cohort were defined as pathologically expanded. The Inverse Simpson Index served as the measure of repertoire diversity. To capture all clonotypes, CMV-specificity analyses were performed on the non-normalized data set. This is the immuneACCESS table as TCRdb keeps it, with only in-frame sequences that have V and J called. A part of the clones is gone; compared with another copy, unresolved V genes explain less than half, and the rest is unexplained. The D gene and trimming were derived from the DNA, and the V and J assignments and clone size from that table. The sample contains tens of thousands of clones, around 84% of them found a single time. Of the sample, just under 6% falls within the top ten clones.

V ends up 0 bases short and J 1 base short, with an unmatched junction base count of 3. There are 15 amino acids in the CDR3, from cysteine to phenylalanine inclusive. Here the CDR3 DNA is all that survives: 45 bases in frame from base 1. The germline V gene yields SGDLS for CDR1 and YYNGEE for CDR2. A word on this clone: No cognate antigen has been identified for it. No quality values exist for individual bases; no much larger clone is one base distant. This sample also contains other DNA sequences that code for the same CDR3.

Interpreted using the paper, the time point label stands for: recipient sample about 28 days before transplant, after cytoreduction. Blood from recipients was drawn about 28 days before transplant and again at days 30, 100 and 180 after transplant. Nuclei Lysis Solution was used to extract genomic DNA from fresh or cryopreserved unfractionated peripheral blood mononuclear cells. The sample was peripheral blood mononuclear cells, taken before stem cell transplant. The sequence joins TRBV9 to TRBJ1-1, and TRBD1 matches 7 of the central bases. The clonotype comes from a man in his sixties with biphenotypic leukemia. Some clones in this sample may be carry-over from other donors' samples. Here the CDR3 is given as CASSVGTGSNTEAFF. Here is the DNA: TGTGCCAGCAGCGTAGGGACAGGATCGAACACTGAAGCTTTCTTT.